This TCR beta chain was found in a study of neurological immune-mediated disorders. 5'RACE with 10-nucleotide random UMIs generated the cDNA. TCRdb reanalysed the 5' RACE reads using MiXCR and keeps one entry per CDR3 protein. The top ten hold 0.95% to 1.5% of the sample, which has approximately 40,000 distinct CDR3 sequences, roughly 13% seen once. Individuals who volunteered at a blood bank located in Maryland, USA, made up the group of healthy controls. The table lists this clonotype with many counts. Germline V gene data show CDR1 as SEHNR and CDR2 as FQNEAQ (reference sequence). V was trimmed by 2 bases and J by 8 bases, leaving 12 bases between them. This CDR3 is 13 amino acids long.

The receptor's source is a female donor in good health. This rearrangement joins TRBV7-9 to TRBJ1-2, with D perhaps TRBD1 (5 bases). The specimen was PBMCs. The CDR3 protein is CASSLRGVGGYTF. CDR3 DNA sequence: TGTGCCAGCAGCTTACGAGGGGTTGGGGGCTACACCTTC.